These 4 T cell receptor beta chains came from one sample sequenced in a study of human T cells and chemical hapten exposure. TCRdb processed the RACE reads anew with MiXCR; each CDR3 protein has one entry. The repertoire includes under 300,000 distinct CDR3 sequences, around 9.3% of them detected once, and over 2% sits in the top ten. Time point defined: pre-sensitization, week 0. Treatment here: therapeutic diphenylcyclopropenone sensitization with weekly scalp DPC. Sequencing used whole blood, obtained in connection with sensitization to the hapten diphenylcyclopropenone (DPC). The source of these receptors is a woman aged 35 to 49 with alopecia areata. Some clones in this sample may be carry-over from other donors' samples.

J is TRBJ1-2 and V is TRBV2, with D perhaps TRBD1 (5 bases). Germline V gene data show CDR1 as SNHLY and CDR2 as FYNNEI. Trimming left V 6 bases short and J 6 bases short, with 11 bases between. The CDR3 runs 12 residues. The DNA of the CDR3 is TGTGCCAGCAGGAGGATGGGGGATGGCTACACCTTC. It specifies CASRRMGDGYTF.

The chain employs TRBV10-3 and TRBJ2-5, with unresolved D. V dropped 3 bases and J dropped 3 bases, with 8 bases sitting between them. The CDR3 runs 13 residues. Germline V CDR1 and CDR2: ENHRY, SYGVKD. The DNA for the CDR3 is TGTGCCATCAGTGATAACCCCAAAGAGACCCAGTACTTC. Its translation: CAISDNPKETQYF.

In its sample, this clonotype was seen many times. The gene calls are TRBV28 and TRBJ1-5, with 7 bases fitting TRBD1. CDR1 is MDHEN and CDR2 is SYDVKM in the germline V gene. This CDR3 is built from 13 residues. V shed 7 bases and J 1 base; nucleotides not matched to a gene: 1. The CDR3 here is CASKTGSNQPQHF. For the CDR3, the DNA is TGTGCCAGCAAGACAGGGAGCAATCAGCCCCAGCATTTT.

The sample holds a few counts of this clonotype. This chain uses TRBV28 with TRBJ1-2, with unresolved D. The CDR3 spans 11 residues. V lost 8 bases, J lost 2 bases, and 6 bases lay in between. Germline loops: CDR1 MDHEN, CDR2 SYDVKM. CDR3 loop: CASYRNYGYTF. In DNA, the CDR3 is TGTGCCAGCTACAGAAACTATGGCTACACCTTC.